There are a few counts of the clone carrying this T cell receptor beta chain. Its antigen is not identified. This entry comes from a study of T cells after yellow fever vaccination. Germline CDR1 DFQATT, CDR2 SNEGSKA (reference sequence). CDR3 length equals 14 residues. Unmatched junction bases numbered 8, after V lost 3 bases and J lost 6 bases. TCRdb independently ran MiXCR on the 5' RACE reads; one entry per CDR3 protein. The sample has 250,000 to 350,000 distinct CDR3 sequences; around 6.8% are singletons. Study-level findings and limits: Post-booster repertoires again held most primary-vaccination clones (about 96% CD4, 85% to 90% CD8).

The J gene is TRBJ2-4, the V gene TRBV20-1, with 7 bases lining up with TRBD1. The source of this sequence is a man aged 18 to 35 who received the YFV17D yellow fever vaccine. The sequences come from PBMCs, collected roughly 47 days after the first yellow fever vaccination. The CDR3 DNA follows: TGCAGTGCTAGGGTGACAGGGTTAGGAAACATTCAGTACTTC. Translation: CSARVTGLGNIQYF.